This TCR beta chain was recorded in a study of blood T cell repertoires in COVID-19. Whole-study context: T cells, B-cell-depleted T cells, or PBMCs supplied cDNA or gDNA.

Original methodology: Amplifying reference gene primers gave estimates of nucleated cell counts. Measured with immunoSEQ multiplex PCR; TCRdb has only the in-frame clones, and not every one. That table supplies the V and J calls and clone size; D and trimming were determined from the DNA. This table holds tens of thousands of clones, 86% found once. Per the germline V gene, CDR1 is MDHEN and CDR2 is SYDVKM. V was cut by 6 bases and J by 11 bases, with 14 bases left in between. This CDR3 region has 12 residues. Sequencing was performed on peripheral blood. This clonotype was sampled from a man between 65 and 85 years old with acute or convalescent COVID-19. The rearrangement links TRBV28 to TRBJ1-5; D is ambiguous. CDR3 in DNA: TGTGCCAGCAGGTTGCCCGGGATGGCCCAGCATTTT. Its protein product is CASRLPGMAQHF.